The 16 T cell receptor beta chains in this list originate from one sample, sequenced in a study of control samples from healthy donors and cancer patients. Sequenced by immunoSEQ multiplex PCR; TCRdb stores in-frame clones only, minus some. The profile shows about 21,000 clones, 80% to 85% of them singletons. What was sequenced was PBMCs. These receptors came from a man aged 55 to 70 with colorectal cancer.

The V and J genes are TRBV6-5 and TRBJ1-6, with D unresolved. This CDR3 region has 15 residues. The germline V gene has CDR1 MNHEY and CDR2 SVGAGI. Trimming cost V 7 bases and J 6 bases, with 16 bases left between them. The CDR3 sequence: CASNLGGRINSPLHF. The DNA of the CDR3 is TGTGCCAGCAACTTGGGCGGAAGGATTAATTCACCCCTCCACTTT.

The genes are TRBV2 and TRBJ2-2, with TRBD2 matching 11 bases. The length of the CDR3 is 15 residues. Per germline, CDR1 SNHLY and CDR2 FYNNEI. Unmatched junction bases numbered 7, after V lost 6 bases and J lost 7 bases. The CDR3 loop reads CASRPRTSGGGELFF. In DNA, the CDR3 is TGTGCCAGCAGGCCCCGAACTAGCGGGGGCGGGGAGCTGTTTTTT.

In this sample, this clone turned up a few times. This rearrangement joins TRBV9 to TRBJ1-2; a weak D match, TRBD1 (5 bases). Trimming took off 3 bases at V and 8 bases at J, with 11 bases between the two ends. Germline CDR1 SGDLS, CDR2 YYNGEE. The length of the CDR3 is 12 residues. The CDR3 region is CASSGRDGGYTF. CDR3 DNA: TGTGCCAGCAGCGGGCGGGACGGCGGCTACACCTTC.

The chain is built from TRBV6-5 and TRBJ2-2, with 7 bases aligning to TRBD1. This CDR3 has 14 amino acids. The V gene end was trimmed by 6 bases and the J gene end by 1 base; junction bases not matched to a gene: 2. Germline V gives CDR1 MNHEY, CDR2 SVGAGI. CDR3 sequence (DNA): TGTGCCAGCAGGACAGGGTGGAACACCGGGGAGCTGTTTTTT. This encodes CASRTGWNTGELFF.

The chain carries TRBV5-1 and TRBJ2-1; 9 bases line up with TRBD2. Per the germline V gene, CDR1 is SGHRS and CDR2 is YFSETQ. The CDR3 has 15 residues. J was trimmed by 4 bases and V by 1 base; bases with no gene match: 3. CDR3 amino acids: CASSLSGGTYNEQFF. The CDR3 region has the DNA TGCGCCAGCAGCTTGAGCGGGGGGACATACAATGAGCAGTTCTTC.

The rearrangement links TRBV6-2 or TRBV6-3 to TRBJ2-7; TRBD1 agrees at 10 bases. The germline CDR1 and CDR2 sequences are MNHEY and SVGEGT. CDR3 length: 15 residues. V dropped 6 bases and J dropped 1; count of bases not matched to a gene: 6. The CDR3 region has the DNA TGTGCCAGCAGCCCTAGGGACAGGGGTTCCTACGAGCAGTACGTC. Its protein is CASSPRDRGSYEQYV.

In DNA, the CDR3 is TGTGCCAGCAGCCCGCGGGACAGGGAGAACACTGAAGCTTTCTTT. Encoded protein: CASSPRDRENTEAFF. V usage is TRBV5-6 and J usage is TRBJ1-1; 9 bases match TRBD1. Germline loops: CDR1 SGHDT, CDR2 YYEEEE. The CDR3 covers 15 residues. The V gene end was trimmed by 4 bases and the J gene end by 1 base; junction bases not matched to a gene: 5.

This chain joins TRBV11-3 and TRBJ2-2; TRBD2 agrees at 10 bases. J lost 0 bases, V lost 6 bases, and 4 bases had no gene match. The germline CDR1 and CDR2 sequences are SGHNT and YENEEA. This CDR3 comprises 16 residues. CDR3 in amino acids: CASRPSGGPNTGELFF. CDR3 bases: TGTGCCAGCAGGCCTAGCGGGGGACCGAACACCGGGGAGCTGTTTTTT.

The genes are TRBV2 and TRBJ1-5; 7 positions agree with TRBD1. The germline V gene has CDR1 SNHLY and CDR2 FYNNEI. CDR3 length: 15 residues. V lost 1 base, J lost 3 bases, and 3 bases stayed unmatched. The DNA of the CDR3 is TGTGCCAGCAGTGAAGGGACAGGTGTCAATCAGCCCCAGCATTTT. It is translated as CASSEGTGVNQPQHF.

The table lists this clone with a few counts. Germline and junction disagree at one end, which may indicate a read error. The V and J genes are TRBV5-5 and TRBJ2-2, with 7 bases fitting TRBD1. The CDR3 is 15 amino acids. Per the germline V gene, CDR1 is SGHKS and CDR2 is YYEKEE (reference sequence). As DNA, the CDR3 is TGTGCCAGCACCTTGACAGGGATCGGCACCGGGGAGCTGTTTTTT. Protein product: CASTLTGIGTGELFF.

V usage is TRBV1 and J usage is TRBJ2-3; TRBD2, as called in the table, went unchecked against the DNA. TRBV1 is shown as a pseudogene. This CDR3 comprises 15 residues. The CDR3 DNA reads TGCACCAGCAGCCAAGCAGCGGGACGCACAGATACGCAGTATTTT. It translates to CTSSQAAGRTDTQYF.

The chain is built from TRBV30 and TRBJ2-3, with 10 bases identical to TRBD2. Germline values: CDR1 GTSNPN, CDR2 SVGIG (reference sequence). Unmatched junction bases numbered 5, after V lost 2 bases and J lost 6 bases. This CDR3 contains 14 residues. The CDR3 bases are TGTGCCTGGAGTAGAAATAGCGGGGGGGATACGCAGTATTTT. Residues: CAWSRNSGGDTQYF.

The chain is built from TRBV7-8 and TRBJ1-1; D gene uncertain. V shed 1 base and J shed 5 bases, with 11 bases lying between them. The CDR3 is 14 residues long. The germline gives CDR1 SGHVS, CDR2 FQNEAQ. This CDR3 is CASSLVVLGTEAFF. CDR3 sequence (DNA): TGTGCCAGCAGCTTAGTGGTGCTTGGGACTGAAGCTTTCTTT.

The chain couples TRBV4-1 to TRBJ2-1, with TRBD1 matching 11 bases. Trimming removed 4 bases from V and 5 bases from J; junction bases left unmatched: 10. Germline assignment: CDR1 MGHRA and CDR2 YSYEKL. CDR3 size: 17 residues. The CDR3 sequence: CASSLTPGTGGDNEQFF. DNA of the CDR3: TGCGCCAGCAGCCTGACCCCCGGGACAGGGGGGGACAATGAGCAGTTCTTC.

The rearrangement joins TRBV19 to TRBJ2-7; D ambiguous. Trimming pared 3 bases from V and 9 bases from J, leaving 9 bases between. Germline V gene data show CDR1 as LNHDA and CDR2 as SQIVND (reference sequence). This CDR3 is built from 11 residues. The CDR3: CASSIMRRQYV. The CDR3 coding sequence is TGTGCCAGTAGTATTATGCGCAGGCAGTACGTC.

The genes are TRBV11-2 and TRBJ1-1; D ambiguous. The germline V gene has CDR1 SGHAT and CDR2 FQNNGV. The CDR3 loop spans 15 amino acids. The ends were cut back, 0 bases at V and 9 bases at J, with 17 bases in the middle. The CDR3 protein is CASSLESGNFAKAFF. The CDR3, as DNA: TGTGCCAGCAGCTTAGAATCGGGGAATTTCGCCAAAGCTTTCTTT.